One sample yielded the 25 T cell receptor beta chains listed below, sequenced in a study of CD8+ T cells in alopecia areata. Reverse transcription of extracted RNA yielded cDNA, which provided the sequencing template. TCRdb's table, derived via immunoSEQ multiplex PCR, lists solely in-frame clones and lacks some. Of more than 90,000 clones listed, roughly 50% are singletons. Treatment defined: oral pan-JAK inhibitor, 5-10 mg twice daily. The material sequenced was CD8+ T cells sorted from blood, taken at week 24, from a patient treated with tofacitinib. The receptors come from a human donor with alopecia areata.

This clone was seen only a few times. The chain combines TRBV4-1 with TRBJ2-7; no firm D call. Germline V gives CDR1 MGHRA, CDR2 YSYEKL. Trimming removed 2 bases from V and 3 bases from J, with 14 bases in between. This CDR3 contains 15 residues. The CDR3 sequence is CASSQTTRFLYEQYF. The CDR3 DNA reads TGCGCCAGCAGCCAAACCACACGGTTTCTCTACGAGCAGTACTTC.

This clone has just a few counts. The CDR3 spells CASSPGVYLNTIYF. The CDR3 coding sequence is TGTGCCAGCAGCCCGGGGGTTTACTTAAACACCATATATTTT. The gene calls are TRBV7-2 and TRBJ1-3, with D possibly being TRBD1 (5 bases). Trimming left V 5 bases short and J 6 bases short, with 14 bases between. CDR1 SGHTA and CDR2 FQGNSA come from the germline V gene. This CDR3 contains 14 residues.

This clone showed up just a few times. The V call is TRBV13, the J call TRBJ2-2, with D hard to call. Trimming took off 3 bases at V and 4 bases at J, with 12 bases between the two ends. This CDR3 has 15 residues. Looked up from germline, CDR1 is PRHDT and CDR2 is FYEKMQ (reference sequence). The CDR3 bases are TGTGCCAGCAGCTTTGGTCAATGGGGCACCGGGGAGCTGTTTTTT. Translated: CASSFGQWGTGELFF.

The chain links TRBV27 to TRBJ1-1; D ambiguous. V was pared by 4 bases and J by 6 bases, with 15 bases between. Germline V gives CDR1 MNHEY, CDR2 SMNVEV (reference sequence). The CDR3 is 14 residues long. In DNA, the CDR3 is TGTGCCAGCAGTTATGGCGGCAGGACGGCTGAAGCTTTCTTT. Amino acids: CASSYGGRTAEAFF.

The V gene is TRBV13, the J gene TRBJ1-2; weak D call: TRBD1 (5 bases). The CDR3 sequence is 16 residues long. Germline-derived CDR1 and CDR2 are PRHDT and FYEKMQ (reference sequence). The V and J ends lost 0 bases and 0 bases respectively, with 11 bases between them. The CDR3 region is CASSLGGTESNYGYTF. CDR3 DNA sequence: TGTGCCAGCAGCTTAGGGGGGACCGAATCTAACTATGGCTACACCTTC.

V usage is TRBV29-1 and J usage is TRBJ2-3; D remains unclear. The CDR3 totals 14 residues. The ends were cut back, 0 bases at V and 2 bases at J, with 9 bases in the middle. Per germline, CDR1 SQVTM and CDR2 ANQGSEA. CDR3 sequence reads: CSVEDRPYTDTQYF. The CDR3 nucleotides are TGCAGCGTTGAAGATAGGCCGTACACAGATACGCAGTATTTT.

This clone was seen just once. The gene calls are TRBV27 and TRBJ1-1; D not resolved. This CDR3 has 13 amino acids. The V end lost 1 base, the J end lost 5 bases, and 8 bases lay between the germline ends. The germline V gene encodes CDR1 MNHEY and CDR2 SMNVEV (reference sequence). The CDR3 DNA follows: TGTGCCAGCAGTTTATTGGGGAAGACTGAAGCTTTCTTT. Translating it yields CASSLLGKTEAFF.

This clone was recorded a few times. The rearrangement links TRBV6-6 to TRBJ1-1, with D possibly being TRBD1 (5 bases). Looked up from germline, CDR1 is MNHNY and CDR2 is SVGAGI (reference sequence). V was shortened by 2 bases and J by 0 bases, with 10 bases between the two germline ends. The CDR3 spans 15 residues. The CDR3 sequence: CASSYEWGLNTEAFF. DNA of the CDR3: TGTGCCAGCAGTTACGAATGGGGGTTGAACACTGAAGCTTTCTTT.

The chain employs TRBV2 and TRBJ2-3; D is uncertain. V was shortened by 2 bases and J by 4 bases, with 10 bases between the two germline ends. The CDR3 loop spans 14 amino acids. The germline V gene has CDR1 SNHLY and CDR2 FYNNEI. This CDR3 reads CASSELGEADTQYF. The CDR3 coding sequence is TGTGCCAGCAGTGAACTGGGTGAGGCAGATACGCAGTATTTT.

The table lists this clone with a count of one. The CDR3 coding sequence is TGTGCCAGCAGTCCCGACAGCCAAGAGACCCAGTACTTC. This sequence encodes CASSPDSQETQYF. J is TRBJ2-5 and V is TRBV28; perhaps TRBD1 as D (5 bases). V was pared by 5 bases and J by 1 base, with 8 bases between. This CDR3 spans 13 amino acids. Germline V gives CDR1 MDHEN, CDR2 SYDVKM. Complete variable domain (other parts from reference TRBV28 and TRBJ2-5): DVKVTQSSRYLVKRTGEKVFLECVQDMDHENMFWYRQDPGLGLRLIYFSYDVKMKEKGDIPEGYSVSREKKERFSLILESASTNQTSMYLCASSPDSQETQYFGPGTRLLVL.

This chain links TRBV5-4 with TRBJ1-2, with no clear D. The CDR3 is made up of 13 amino acids. Germline lookup yields CDR1 SGHNT and CDR2 YYREEE (reference sequence). The ends were cut back, 2 bases at V and 8 bases at J, with 13 bases in the middle. The CDR3 DNA reads as TGTGCCAGCAGCTTAGACGGAACTATGGGCTACACCTTC. Residues: CASSLDGTMGYTF.

The chain employs TRBV2 and TRBJ2-1, with 11 bases aligning to TRBD2. The CDR3 runs to 14 residues. The V gene end was trimmed by 9 bases and the J gene end by 5 bases; junction bases not matched to a gene: 6. CDR1 is SNHLY and CDR2 is FYNNEI in the germline V gene. In nucleotides, the CDR3 is TGTGCCAGTTTAGCGGGGGGGCGAAACAATGAGCAGTTCTTC. Protein: CASLAGGRNNEQFF.

J is TRBJ1-6 and V is TRBV5-1; D not resolved. This CDR3 spans 16 amino acids. Germline CDR1 reads SGHRS; CDR2 reads YFSETQ. V dropped 1 base and J dropped 8 bases, with 16 bases sitting between them. The CDR3 here is CASSLLSGRTDSPLHF. The CDR3 nucleotides are TGCGCCAGCAGCTTGTTATCAGGCAGAACTGATTCACCCCTCCACTTT.

The CDR3 DNA reads TGTGCCAGCAGCCGGGACAGCTCCTACAATGAGCAGTTCTTC. It specifies CASSRDSSYNEQFF. V gene TRBV6-5 combines with J gene TRBJ2-1; 7 positions match TRBD1. The CDR3 is made up of 14 amino acids. CDR1 is MNHEY and CDR2 is SVGAGI in the germline V gene. With V trimmed by 6 bases and J by 0 bases, 2 bases remained unmatched.

This clone appeared once. The CDR3 sequence is CATSRVTGGDEKLFF. CDR3 DNA: TGTGCCACCAGCAGAGTCACAGGGGGAGATGAAAAACTGTTTTTT. This sequence joins TRBV15 and TRBJ1-4; TRBD1 matches 8 bases. The junction had 4 bases not matched to a gene; V was cut back by 1 base and J by 6 bases. Germline V gene sequence: CDR1 LNHNV, CDR2 YYDKDF (reference sequence). This CDR3 has 15 amino acids.

The chain recombines TRBV12-2 with TRBJ2-5; the table's D call, TRBD2, was not checked against the DNA. TRBV12-2 is annotated as a pseudogene. CDR3 length: 14 residues. The CDR3 region has the DNA TGTGCAAGTCGCTTCCACCCTAATTCGGAGACCCAGTACTTC. This sequence encodes CASRFHPNSETQYF.

The chain couples TRBV5-6 to TRBJ1-2; D unresolved. Trimming cost V 0 bases and J 4 bases, with 13 bases left between them. This CDR3 comprises 15 residues. Germline CDR1 and CDR2: SGHDT and YYEEEE. CDR3 amino acids: CASSLVGPRGYGYTF. Written as DNA, the CDR3 is TGTGCCAGCAGCTTGGTTGGCCCCCGAGGCTATGGCTACACCTTC.

The rearrangement uses TRBV27 and TRBJ1-1; 8 bases match TRBD1. The trim removed 7 bases at V and 0 bases at J, leaving 4 bases unmatched. The CDR3 spans 14 residues. CDR1 is MNHEY, CDR2 SMNVEV, per germline (reference sequence). CDR3 nucleotide sequence: TGTGCCAGCACCAGGACAGGGATGAACACTGAAGCTTTCTTT. Its protein is CASTRTGMNTEAFF.

Only a few counts were recorded for this clone. The chain is built from TRBV9 and TRBJ1-2; D gene ambiguous. The germline gives CDR1 SGDLS, CDR2 YYNGEE. Between the trimmed V and J ends, which lost 4 bases and 0 bases, there was a span of 13 bases. This CDR3 contains 15 residues. The DNA of the CDR3 is TGTGCCAGCAGCACATGGACTGAAGCTAACTATGGCTACACCTTC. It codes for CASSTWTEANYGYTF.

This chain connects TRBV27 to TRBJ2-3, with TRBD1 identical over 8 bases. The CDR3 is made up of 15 amino acids. With V trimmed by 6 bases and J by 3 bases, 8 bases remained unmatched. Germline values: CDR1 MNHEY, CDR2 SMNVEV (reference sequence). CDR3 bases: TGTGCCAGCAGCCCAGGGGGCTTTGGAACAGATACGCAGTATTTT. Encoded protein: CASSPGGFGTDTQYF.

V gene TRBV5-4 combines with J gene TRBJ2-3; TRBD1 agrees at 9 bases. The CDR3 is made up of 14 amino acids. Germline V gene data show CDR1 as SGHNT and CDR2 as YYREEE (reference sequence). The trim removed 4 bases at V and 4 bases at J, leaving 4 bases unmatched. The CDR3: CASSADRGADTQYF. Written as DNA, the CDR3 is TGTGCCAGCAGCGCGGACAGGGGTGCAGATACGCAGTATTTT. Full variable domain (missing parts from reference TRBV5-4 and TRBJ2-3): ETGVTQSPTHLIKTRGQQVTLRCSSQSGHNTVSWYQQALGQGPQFIFQYYREEENGRGNFPPRFSGLQFPNYSSELNVNALELDDSALYLCASSADRGADTQYFGPGTRLTVL.

V is TRBV9 and J is TRBJ2-7; 9 bases map to TRBD1. With 3 bases clipped from V and 3 bases from J, the junction kept 7 bases outside the gene matches. The CDR3 is 15 residues long. Germline V gene lookup returns CDR1 SGDLS and CDR2 YYNGEE. This chain's CDR3 is CASSADPGQGYEQYF. The CDR3 bases are TGTGCCAGCAGCGCTGATCCGGGACAGGGCTACGAGCAGTACTTC.

This rearrangement joins TRBV29-1 to TRBJ1-3; D is unclear. This CDR3 is built from 13 residues. The germline V gene has CDR1 SQVTM and CDR2 ANQGSEA. With 7 bases removed from V and 0 bases from J, the gap between germline ends came to 10 bases. CDR3: CSARPISGNTIYF. The CDR3 bases are TGCAGCGCCCGACCGATCTCTGGAAACACCATATATTTT.

The chain employs TRBV27 and TRBJ1-6; D ambiguous. CDR3 length: 13 amino acids. Germline lookup yields CDR1 MNHEY and CDR2 SMNVEV (reference sequence). Trimming pared 6 bases from V and 5 bases from J, leaving 8 bases between. The CDR3 nucleotides are TGTGCCAGCAGGACCGAGCATAATTCACCCCTCCACTTT. It codes for CASRTEHNSPLHF.

A single count supports this clone. The chain has TRBV9 and TRBJ2-1; no firm D call. V dropped 0 bases and J dropped 2 bases, with 15 bases sitting between them. CDR1 and CDR2 (germline): SGDLS, YYNGEE. The CDR3 length is 17 residues. Here the CDR3 reads CASSVAQTFSPYNEQFF. CDR3 DNA: TGTGCCAGCAGCGTAGCTCAAACGTTTTCTCCCTACAATGAGCAGTTCTTC.